The source of this T cell receptor (beta chain) is a study of cytomegalovirus exposure and HLA in healthy donors. General study findings and limits: Earlier results showed most TCR beta V segments being productive about 90% or about 30% of the time. Researchers reported in a later analysis that a missense DCLRE1C variant was tied to TCR beta V- and J-gene trimming. Reported performance of the classifier showed diagnosis of cytomegalovirus status with high specificity and sensitivity. Cytomegalovirus association was assigned to more than 150 TCR beta chains.

PCR employed 60 Vbeta and 13 Jbeta primers. Profiling relied on immunoSEQ multiplex PCR, and the TCRdb table lists in-frame clones only, not all of them. Here the sample spans around 150,000 clones, approximately 85% being singletons. This clone has just one count. The antigen remains unidentified. V lost 1 base, J lost 2 bases, and 11 bases lay in between. From germline, CDR1 is SEHNR and CDR2 FQNEAQ (reference sequence). The CDR3 runs 15 residues. Sequencing input: PBMCs. The receptor's source is a man aged 50 to 60 in good health and CMV-seropositive. The rearrangement joins TRBV7-9 to TRBJ2-5; no definite D call. The CDR3 sequence is CASSLVSFYQETQYF. In nucleotides, the CDR3 is TGTGCCAGCAGCTTAGTGTCTTTTTATCAAGAGACCCAGTACTTC.